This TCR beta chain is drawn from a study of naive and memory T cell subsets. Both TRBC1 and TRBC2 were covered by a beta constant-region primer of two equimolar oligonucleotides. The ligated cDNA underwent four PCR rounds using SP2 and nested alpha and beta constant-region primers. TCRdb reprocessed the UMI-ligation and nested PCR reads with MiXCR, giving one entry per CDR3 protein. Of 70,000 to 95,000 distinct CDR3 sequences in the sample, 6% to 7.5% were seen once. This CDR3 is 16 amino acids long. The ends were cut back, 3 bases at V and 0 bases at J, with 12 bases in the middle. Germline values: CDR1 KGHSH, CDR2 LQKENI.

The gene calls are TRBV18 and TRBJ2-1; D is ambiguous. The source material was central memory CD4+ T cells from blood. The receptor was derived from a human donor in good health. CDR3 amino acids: CASSPPAGSSYNEQFF. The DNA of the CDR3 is TGTGCCAGCTCACCTCCGGCCGGTAGCTCCTACAATGAGCAGTTCTTC.